Shown below are 30 T cell receptor beta chains from a single sample sequenced in a study of blood T cell repertoires in COVID-19. Profiling relied on immunoSEQ multiplex PCR, and the TCRdb table lists in-frame clones only, not all of them. The sample has roughly 260,000 clones, around 90% seen once. The sample taken for sequencing was PBMCs or T cells enriched from blood (not recorded which). These receptor sequences come from a human donor in a cohort exposed to, infected with or recovered from COVID-19 (not recorded which). The donor label of this sample is uncertain.

The chain joins TRBV5-1 to TRBJ2-4; 7 bases are shared with TRBD1. Germline CDR1 reads SGHRS; CDR2 reads YFSETQ. The CDR3 sequence is 13 residues long. V shed 3 bases and J 7 bases; nucleotides not matched to a gene: 4. The CDR3 nucleotides read TGCGCCAGCAGCTCGACAGGGTTCAACATTCAGTACTTC. Translating it yields CASSSTGFNIQYF.

CDR3 DNA: TGTGCCATCAGTGAGCGCGTTAGCGGGGGTGAGACCCAGTACTTC. Its translation: CAISERVSGGETQYF. This chain links TRBV10-3 with TRBJ2-5, with 9 nucleotides matching TRBD2. Germline CDR1 is ENHRY and CDR2 is SYGVKD. Trimming removed 2 bases from V and 5 bases from J; junction bases left unmatched: 6. The CDR3 runs 15 residues.

CDR3 DNA sequence: TGCGCCAGCAGCCCACTGGGCGGGGGGCACGATGAGCAGTTCTTC. Translation gives CASSPLGGGHDEQFF. This chain uses TRBV5-1 with TRBJ2-1, with 8 positions matching TRBD2. CDR3 length: 15 amino acids. V lost 4 bases and J lost 8; bases outside the gene matches: 11. The germline V gene encodes CDR1 SGHRS and CDR2 YFSETQ.

The CDR3 coding sequence is TGCGCCAGCGGGCTGGACAGTCTCACTGAAGCTTTCTTT. Residues: CASGLDSLTEAFF. The gene calls are TRBV5-1 and TRBJ1-1, with D possibly matching TRBD1 (6 bases). The V end was cut by 7 bases, the J end by 4 bases, with 14 bases between. In germline, CDR1 is SGHRS, CDR2 YFSETQ. This CDR3 comprises 13 residues.

V is TRBV6-5 and J is TRBJ1-2; tentatively, D is TRBD1 (5 bases). The CDR3 covers 15 residues. Trimming took 6 bases from V and 2 from J, leaving 16 bases between them. The germline CDR1 and CDR2 sequences are MNHEY and SVGAGI. The CDR3: CASSALSGGNYGYTF. The CDR3 nucleotides are TGTGCCAGCAGCGCGCTTAGTGGGGGGAACTATGGCTACACCTTC.

This clone was observed once. The CDR3 is CASSLGDREAFF. CDR3 nucleotides: TGTGCCAGCAGCTTGGGGGACAGGGAAGCTTTCTTT. The chain has TRBV5-6 and TRBJ1-1; 8 nucleotides match TRBD1. This CDR3 region has 12 residues. Germline trimming cut 0 bases from V and 8 bases from J; bases unmatched to any gene: 0. From germline, CDR1 is SGHDT and CDR2 YYEEEE.

The CDR3 loop is CASSLEALAGASNTGELFF. CDR3 sequence (DNA): TGTGCCAGCAGCTTAGAAGCGCTAGCGGGGGCCTCGAACACCGGGGAGCTGTTTTTT. The chain uses TRBV11-2 and TRBJ2-2; 10 positions agree with TRBD2. V lost 0 bases, J lost 0 bases, and 7 bases stayed unmatched. The CDR3 consists of 19 residues. CDR1 SGHAT and CDR2 FQNNGV come from the germline V gene.

The chain carries TRBV27 and TRBJ2-7, with a tentative D call TRBD2 (6 bases). In germline, CDR1 is MNHEY, CDR2 SMNVEV (reference sequence). The CDR3 loop spans 16 amino acids. V shed 0 bases and J shed 3 bases, with 15 bases lying between them. CDR3 nucleotides: TGTGCCAGCAGTTTATCGGTAGGGACGCGGGACTACGAGCAGTACTTC. Protein: CASSLSVGTRDYEQYF.

CDR3 DNA sequence: TGTGCTAGTGCCACAGACAATGAGCAGTTCTTC. Amino acid sequence: CASATDNEQFF. The V and J genes are TRBV12-5 and TRBJ2-1, with unresolved D. Germline V CDR1 and CDR2: LGHNT, FRNRAP. Trimming stripped 7 bases from V and 5 bases from J, with 6 bases between. The CDR3 contains 11 residues. The full variable domain, in which reference TRBV12-5 and TRBJ2-1 provide the parts outside the CDR3, is DARVTQTPRHKVTEMGQEVTMRCQPILGHNTVFWYRQTMMQGLELLAYFRNRAPLDDSGMPKDRFSAEMPDATLATLKIQPSEPRDSAVYFCASATDNEQFFGPGTRLTVL.

V usage is TRBV6-5 and J usage is TRBJ1-1; no clear D. CDR3 length equals 12 residues. The germline V gene has CDR1 MNHEY and CDR2 SVGAGI. V was pared by 2 bases and J by 4 bases, with 5 bases between. CDR3 DNA sequence: TGTGCCAGCAGTTACGGCAGCACTGAAGCTTTCTTT. Translating gives CASSYGSTEAFF.

The chain joins TRBV27 to TRBJ1-6; 9 positions agree with TRBD1. The germline V gene has CDR1 MNHEY and CDR2 SMNVEV (reference sequence). The trim removed 5 bases at V and 7 bases at J, leaving 6 bases unmatched. The length of the CDR3 is 15 residues. The CDR3 nucleotides read TGTGCCAGCAGTCCCGGGGACAGGGAGAATTCACCCCTCCACTTT. This sequence encodes CASSPGDRENSPLHF.

The chain is built from TRBV7-9 and TRBJ2-2, with 14 bases that match TRBD2. V lost 7 bases and J lost 2; bases outside the gene matches: 9. The length of the CDR3 is 18 residues. CDR1 and CDR2 from the germline V gene are SEHNR and FQNEAQ (reference sequence). This CDR3 is CASTRLAGGTANTGELFF. Here the CDR3 DNA reads TGTGCCAGCACCCGACTAGCGGGGGGGACCGCAAACACCGGGGAGCTGTTTTTT.

The CDR3 DNA reads TGTGCCAGCAGCCAAGGGCCAGTCCGGGGTAATCAGCCCCAGCATTTT. Its protein is CASSQGPVRGNQPQHF. This chain connects TRBV4-2 to TRBJ1-5, with no clear D. The CDR3 contains 16 residues. Germline assignment: CDR1 LGHNA and CDR2 YNFKEQ. V lost 1 base, J lost 4 bases, and 14 bases lay in between.

The chain joins TRBV4-1 to TRBJ2-2, with 9 bases that match TRBD2. This CDR3 region has 17 residues. V trimming: 4 bases; J trimming: 8 bases; junction bases outside the gene matches: 14. Germline CDR1 MGHRA, CDR2 YSYEKL. CDR3 DNA sequence: TGCGCCAGCAGCCCGTCCTGGACTAGCGTTCCCCCTGGGGAGCTGTTTTTT. Translating gives CASSPSWTSVPPGELFF.

The V gene is TRBV3-1 (or the pseudogene TRBV3-2), the J gene TRBJ1-4; unclear D gene. Germline-derived CDR1 and CDR2 are LGHDT and YNNKEL (reference sequence). This CDR3 region has 15 residues. V lost 3 bases to trimming and J lost 4 bases, with 12 bases between them. CDR3 nucleotides: TGTGCCAGCAGCCATACTGAGGGAATTAATGAAAAACTGTTTTTT. Protein: CASSHTEGINEKLFF.

The genes are TRBV3-1 (or the pseudogene TRBV3-2) and TRBJ2-5, with 11 bases lining up with TRBD2. The CDR3 loop spans 14 amino acids. Losses at the gene ends were 1 base for V and 8 bases for J; bases not matched to a gene: 3. CDR1 is LGHDT and CDR2 is YNNKEL in the germline V gene (reference sequence). CDR3 sequence: CASSQVTSGGTQYF. The CDR3 coding sequence is TGTGCCAGCAGCCAAGTAACTAGCGGGGGCACCCAGTACTTC.

This chain links TRBV5-1 with TRBJ1-2; D gene uncertain. In germline, CDR1 is SGHRS, CDR2 YFSETQ. CDR3 size: 15 residues. The V end lost 0 bases, the J end lost 6 bases, and 15 bases lay between the germline ends. CDR3 loop: CASSLDGRVSDGYTF. CDR3 bases: TGCGCCAGCAGCTTGGATGGGAGGGTCTCGGATGGCTACACCTTC. The full variable domain, in which reference TRBV5-1 and TRBJ1-2 provide the parts outside the CDR3, is KAGVTQTPRYLIKTRGQQVTLSCSPISGHRSVSWYQQTPGQGLQFLFEYFSETQRNKGNFPGRFSGRQFSNSRSEMNVSTLELGDSALYLCASSLDGRVSDGYTFGSGTRLTVV.

J is TRBJ1-2 and V is TRBV10-2; D may be TRBD1 (5 bases). V gave up 7 bases and J gave up 3 bases, with 21 bases separating them. The germline CDR1 and CDR2 sequences are WSHSY and SAAADI. This CDR3 has 16 amino acids. CDR3 loop: CASTSQSEQVYYGYTF. The DNA of the CDR3 is TGCGCCAGCACCTCCCAATCGGAACAGGTTTACTATGGCTACACCTTC.

With regard to this clone: The same CDR3 arises from other DNA sequences in this sample as well. V is TRBV19 and J is TRBJ1-5, with TRBD1 identical over 7 bases. The germline CDR1 and CDR2 sequences are LNHDA and SQIVND (reference sequence). The CDR3 is 15 amino acids. J was trimmed by 4 bases and V by 1 base; bases with no gene match: 4. The CDR3 protein is CASSIGGGGNQPQHF. DNA of the CDR3: TGTGCCAGTAGTATAGGAGGGGGCGGGAATCAGCCCCAGCATTTT.

V is TRBV20-1 and J is TRBJ2-7, with D maybe TRBD2 (6 bases). This CDR3 is 14 amino acids long. Trimming took off 3 bases at V and 4 bases at J, with 16 bases between the two ends. The germline V gene encodes CDR1 DFQATT and CDR2 SNEGSKA (reference sequence). In DNA, the CDR3 is TGCAGTGCTAGTGCTGGAGGGCGAGAGTACGAGCAGTACTTC. Its protein product is CSASAGGREYEQYF.

The chain carries TRBV7-2 and TRBJ2-1; TRBD1 might be the D (5 bases). V lost 1 base, J lost 4 bases, and 11 bases lay in between. CDR1 and CDR2 (germline): SGHTA, FQGNSA. The CDR3 is 15 amino acids. The CDR3 region is CASSLDRGPYNEQFF. The CDR3 bases are TGTGCCAGCAGCTTAGATAGGGGTCCTTACAATGAGCAGTTCTTC.

V and J are TRBV2 and TRBJ1-2; 8 bases map to TRBD1. The CDR3 runs 16 residues. CDR1 is SNHLY and CDR2 is FYNNEI in the germline V gene. V shed 4 bases, J shed 8 bases, and the junction held 15 bases outside the gene matches. In nucleotides, the CDR3 is TGTGCCAGCAGTGGACCACGGGACAGGTTCCGGGAAGGCTACACCTTC. Amino acids: CASSGPRDRFREGYTF.

This rearrangement joins TRBV7-9 to TRBJ2-7; 11 nucleotides line up with TRBD1. The germline CDR1 and CDR2 sequences are SEHNR and FQNEAQ (reference sequence). With 5 bases clipped from V and 2 bases from J, the junction kept 5 bases outside the gene matches. This CDR3 spans 15 amino acids. The CDR3 DNA sequence: TGTGCCAGCAGCCCTCCGGGACAGGGGGCCTACGAGCAGTACTTC. Its translation: CASSPPGQGAYEQYF.

The chain carries TRBV4-1 and TRBJ1-4, with D maybe TRBD1 (5 bases). V lost 3 bases to trimming and J lost 3 bases, with 8 bases between them. The length of the CDR3 is 14 residues. CDR1 is MGHRA, CDR2 YSYEKL, per germline. Written as DNA, the CDR3 is TGCGCCAGCAGCCAGGGAGGGGCTAATGAAAAACTGTTTTTT. Translated, it gives CASSQGGANEKLFF.

This sequence joins TRBV30 and TRBJ1-2; unclear D gene. The CDR3 contains 15 residues. V was cut by 5 bases and J by 2 bases, with 18 bases left in between. Germline CDR1 and CDR2: GTSNPN and SVGIG (reference sequence). The CDR3 protein is CAWDGDGEENYGYTF. CDR3 bases: TGTGCCTGGGACGGTGACGGGGAAGAAAACTATGGCTACACCTTC.

The chain joins TRBV6-5 to TRBJ1-3; D is ambiguous. The germline V and J ends were trimmed by 5 bases and 1 base, with 6 bases remaining between them. The germline V gene has CDR1 MNHEY and CDR2 SVGAGI. This CDR3 contains 13 residues. The CDR3, as DNA: TGTGCCAGCAGTCGGGAATCTGGAAACACCATATATTTT. Translating it yields CASSRESGNTIYF.

V and J are TRBV19 and TRBJ2-7, with D perhaps matching TRBD2 (5 bases). Germline assignment: CDR1 LNHDA and CDR2 SQIVND (reference sequence). The germline V and J ends were trimmed by 1 base and 3 bases, with 7 bases remaining between them. The CDR3 is made up of 13 amino acids. The CDR3 spells CASSIGSGYEQYF. Written as DNA, the CDR3 is TGTGCCAGTAGTATAGGAAGCGGCTACGAGCAGTACTTC.

The chain links TRBV25-1 to TRBJ1-3; D is unresolved. Looked up from germline, CDR1 is MGHDK and CDR2 is SYGVNS. V was cut by 2 bases and J by 2 bases, with 16 bases left in between. The CDR3 has 17 residues. The CDR3 nucleotides are TGTGCCAGCAGTGAAGATGGTTATGAGGGTCCTGGAAACACCATATATTTT. Translating gives CASSEDGYEGPGNTIYF. The full variable domain, completed using reference TRBV25-1 and TRBJ1-3, is EADIYQTPRYLVIGTGKKITLECSQTMGHDKMYWYQQDPGMELHLIHYSYGVNSTEKGDLSSESTVSRIRTEHFPLTLESARPSHTSQYLCASSEDGYEGPGNTIYFGEGSWLTVV.

The J gene is TRBJ2-5, the V gene TRBV6-2 or TRBV6-3, with 7 bases identical to TRBD2. In germline, CDR1 is MNHEY, CDR2 SVGEGT. This CDR3 comprises 17 residues. Trimming took 2 bases from V and 1 from J; bases not matched to a gene: 10. The CDR3: CASSYNEAAGTQETQYF. The CDR3 DNA is TGTGCCAGCAGTTACAATGAGGCAGCGGGGACCCAAGAGACCCAGTACTTC.

The chain joins TRBV15 to TRBJ1-2; D call uncertain. The V end was cut by 0 bases, the J end by 4 bases, with 9 bases between. The V gene's germline CDR1 is LNHNV and CDR2 YYDKDF (reference sequence). The CDR3 extends over 14 amino acids. CDR3 region: CATSRDKAGYGYTF. In DNA form, the CDR3 reads TGTGCCACCAGCAGAGATAAGGCAGGCTATGGCTACACCTTC. Full variable domain (missing parts from reference TRBV15 and TRBJ1-2): DAMVIQNPRYQVTQFGKPVTLSCSQTLNHNVMYWYQQKSSQAPKLLFHYYDKDFNNEADTPDNFQSRRPNTSFCFLDIRSPGLGDTAMYLCATSRDKAGYGYTFGSGTRLTVV.